This note documents a single T cell receptor (beta chain) sequence. Its target antigen remains unknown. Base qualities are not provided; no much larger clone lies one nucleotide away. For sequencing of the TCRbeta CDR3 region, genomic DNA was extracted from the sorted cells. The immunoSEQ Assay was used to sequence the TCRbeta CDR3 regions. TCRdb obtained this table from immuneACCESS and retained in-frame rearrangements with V and J assigned. These tables miss some clones; where compared with another copy, unresolved V genes account for less than half of the shortfall, and the remainder is unexplained. This sample comprises 42,000 or so clones, around nine tenths of them detected only once. Of the sample, roughly 33% is held by the ten largest clones. These data come from a study of OX40 agonist ivuxolimab in advanced cancers. Regarding the study in general: The costimulatory receptor OX40 (CD134) was targeted by ivuxolimab, a fully human IgG2 agonistic monoclonal antibody. Intravenous ivuxolimab was administered to patients every 2 weeks at six dose levels: 0.01, 0.1, 0.3, 1.5, 3 and 10 mg/kg. Partial responses were achieved by three dose-escalation patients, of whom one had hepatocellular carcinoma and two had cutaneous melanoma. Peripheral TCRbeta sequencing was intended to test whether TCR sequence diversity was altered and clonal T-cell expansion was caused by ivuxolimab. Among the 50 to 55 dose-escalation patients, about 20 had hepatocellular carcinoma, roughly 15 melanoma, 9 renal cell carcinoma and 9 head and neck cancer. In the dose-escalation cohort, 65% to 90% of patients were male, and the mean age was approximately 60 years, with a range of roughly 20 to 85. Prior anti-PD-1, anti-PD-L1 or anti-CTLA-4 therapy was permitted, and checkpoint inhibitors had been received by 40% to 50% of dose-escalation patients. The paper covers the monotherapy dose-escalation part of the phase I ivuxolimab trial, which included N = 52 patients.

Patients with autoimmune disease history or receiving systemic immunosuppression were excluded from the trial. Peripheral blood for TCR sequencing was collected from all dose cohorts at baseline, on cycle 4 day 1, and on cycle 7 day 1. The samples were drawn from a first-in-human, open-label, multicenter phase I dose-escalation trial of ivuxolimab. Adults with locally advanced or metastatic head and neck squamous cell, hepatocellular, melanoma or renal cell carcinoma were enrolled in the trial. CD4+ and CD8+ T cells were sorted separately from peripheral blood before TCR sequencing. According to the germline V gene (reference sequence), CDR1 reads GTSNPN and CDR2 reads SVGIG. The junction shows trimming of 5 bases on V and 2 bases on J, and the gene matches do not reach 4 bases of it. There are 13 amino acids in the CDR3, from cysteine to phenylalanine inclusive. The entry retains the CDR3 DNA only, 39 bases that are in frame from base 1.

The full study reports these points: The antigen specificity of the peripheral T cells that underwent clonal expansion was not determined. Low levels of normalized T-cell clonal expansion were also seen in some patients who did not respond. At doses from 0.1 to 3.0 mg/kg, clonal expansion was seen in both CD4+ and CD8+ blood T cells between baseline and week 6. Partial responders in the 0.1-3.0 mg/kg groups had among the lowest normalized peripheral clonal expansion, especially among CD8+ T cells. On average, CD8+ T cells showed more expanded clones than CD4+ T cells after ivuxolimab.

The TCR was taken from an adult with an advanced solid tumor such as melanoma, head and neck, liver or kidney cancer. Sequences were derived from CD4+ or CD8+ T cells sorted from blood, sampled in a trial of the OX40 agonist ivuxolimab. The chain uses TRBV30 and TRBJ2-5, and 8 junctional nucleotides match TRBD1. The CDR3 region has the sequence CAWGRQGQETQYF. The nucleotides are TGTGCCTGGGGGCGACAGGGGCAAGAGACCCAGTACTTC.